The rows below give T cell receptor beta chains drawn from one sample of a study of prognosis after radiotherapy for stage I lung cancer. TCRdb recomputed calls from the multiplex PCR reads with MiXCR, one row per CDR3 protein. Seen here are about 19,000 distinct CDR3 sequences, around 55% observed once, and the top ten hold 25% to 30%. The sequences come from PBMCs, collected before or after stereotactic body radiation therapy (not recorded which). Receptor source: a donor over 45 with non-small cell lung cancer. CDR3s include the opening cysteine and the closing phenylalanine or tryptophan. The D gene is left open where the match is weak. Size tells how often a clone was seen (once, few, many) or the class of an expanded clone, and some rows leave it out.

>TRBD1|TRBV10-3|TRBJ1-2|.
CASKTGQGGISGTF
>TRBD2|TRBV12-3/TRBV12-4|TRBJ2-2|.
CASREGGRRAGELFF
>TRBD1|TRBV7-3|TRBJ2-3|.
CASSPMTGEDTQYF
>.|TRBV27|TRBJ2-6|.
CASSSWRSGATVLTF
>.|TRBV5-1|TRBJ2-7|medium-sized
CASSLEEGYEQYF
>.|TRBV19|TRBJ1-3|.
CASSICGPGNTIYF
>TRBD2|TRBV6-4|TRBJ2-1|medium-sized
CASSSSPQTSVGEQFF
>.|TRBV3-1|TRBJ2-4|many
CASSQGKNIQYF
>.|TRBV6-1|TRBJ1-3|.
CAGGQSGNTIYF
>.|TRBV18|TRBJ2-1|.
CASSPPWGSNEQFF
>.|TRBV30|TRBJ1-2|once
CAWHLPGPGGGYTF
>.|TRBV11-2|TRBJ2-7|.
CASSGLDGYEQYF
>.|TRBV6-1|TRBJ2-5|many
CASRTTQETQYF
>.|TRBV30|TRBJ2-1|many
CAWSVQLGNEQFF
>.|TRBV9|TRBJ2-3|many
CASSVLADTQYF
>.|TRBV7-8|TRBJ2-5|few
CASSLVWGVGETQYF
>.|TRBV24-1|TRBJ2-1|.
CATSLGSANEQFF
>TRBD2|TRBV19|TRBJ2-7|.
CASSITSGSNEQYF
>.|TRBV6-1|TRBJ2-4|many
CASTPSIGTKNIQYF
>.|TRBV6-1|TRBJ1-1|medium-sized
CASSEVRGRGAFF
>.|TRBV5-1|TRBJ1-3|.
CASSLEGGSGNTIYF
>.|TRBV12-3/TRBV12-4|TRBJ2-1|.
CASSRGPTYNEQFF
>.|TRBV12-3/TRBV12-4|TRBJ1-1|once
CASSLYANTEAFF
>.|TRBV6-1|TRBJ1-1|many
CASSDPDRTEAFF
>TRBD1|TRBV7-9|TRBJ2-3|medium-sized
CASSRDTGAYGDTQYF
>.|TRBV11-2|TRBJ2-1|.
CASSLGGYPSGLNEQFF
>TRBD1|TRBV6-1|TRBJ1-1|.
CASSNPGQRMVAFF
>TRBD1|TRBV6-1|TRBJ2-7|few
CASIGTGGYEQYF
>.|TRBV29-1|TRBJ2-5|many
CSVGEGARETQYF
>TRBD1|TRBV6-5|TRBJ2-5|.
CASSSGTAETQYF
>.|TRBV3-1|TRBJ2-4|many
CASSGTQGTLAKNIQYF
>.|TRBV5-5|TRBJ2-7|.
CASSLIYEQYF
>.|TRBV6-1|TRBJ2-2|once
CASSGLGRANTGEFFF